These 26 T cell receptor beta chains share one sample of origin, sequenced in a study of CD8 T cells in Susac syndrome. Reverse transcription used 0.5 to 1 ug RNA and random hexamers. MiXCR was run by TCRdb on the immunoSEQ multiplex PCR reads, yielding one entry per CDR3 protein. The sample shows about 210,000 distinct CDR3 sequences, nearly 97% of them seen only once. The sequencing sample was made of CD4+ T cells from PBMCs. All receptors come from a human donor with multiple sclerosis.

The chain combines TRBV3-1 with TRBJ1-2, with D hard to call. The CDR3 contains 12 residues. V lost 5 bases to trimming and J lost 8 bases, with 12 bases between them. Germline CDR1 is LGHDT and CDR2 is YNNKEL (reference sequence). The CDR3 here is CASSSVHGGYTF. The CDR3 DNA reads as TGTGCCAGCAGCTCCGTACATGGGGGCTACACCTTC.

The CDR3 DNA reads as TGTGCCAGCAGCCCAACCGGGGGATCCCGGTACTTC. Encoded protein: CASSPTGGSRYF. The chain recombines TRBV12-3 or TRBV12-4 with TRBJ2-7, with D possibly matching TRBD2 (6 bases). V lost 6 bases and J lost 12, with 18 bases in between. There are 12 residues in the CDR3.

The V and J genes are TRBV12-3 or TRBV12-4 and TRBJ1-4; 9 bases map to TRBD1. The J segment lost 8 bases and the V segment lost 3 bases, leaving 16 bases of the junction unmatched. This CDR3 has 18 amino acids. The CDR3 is CASSLGTGTYIAREKLFF. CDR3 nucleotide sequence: TGTGCCAGCAGTTTGGGGACAGGGACTTACATCGCCCGGGAAAAACTGTTTTTT.

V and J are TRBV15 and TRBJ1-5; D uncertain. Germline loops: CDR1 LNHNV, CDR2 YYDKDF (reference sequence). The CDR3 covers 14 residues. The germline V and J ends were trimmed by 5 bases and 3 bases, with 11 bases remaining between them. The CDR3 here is CATSARSSNQPQHF. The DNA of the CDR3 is TGTGCCACCAGCGCCAGGTCCTCCAATCAGCCCCAGCATTTT.

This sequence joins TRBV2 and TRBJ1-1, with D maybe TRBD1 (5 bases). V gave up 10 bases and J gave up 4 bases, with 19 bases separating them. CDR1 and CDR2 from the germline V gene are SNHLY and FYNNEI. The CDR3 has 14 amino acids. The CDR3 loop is CANSLGASSTEAFF. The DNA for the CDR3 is TGTGCCAACTCACTAGGGGCCTCGAGCACTGAAGCTTTCTTT.

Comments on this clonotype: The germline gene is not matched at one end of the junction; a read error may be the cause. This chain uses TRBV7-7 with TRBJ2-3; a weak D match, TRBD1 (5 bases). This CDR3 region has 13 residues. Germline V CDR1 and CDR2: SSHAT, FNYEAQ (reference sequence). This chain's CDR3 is CASSSQGSDTQYF. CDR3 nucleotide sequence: TGTGCTAGCAGTTCTCAGGGTTCCGATACGCAGTATTTT.

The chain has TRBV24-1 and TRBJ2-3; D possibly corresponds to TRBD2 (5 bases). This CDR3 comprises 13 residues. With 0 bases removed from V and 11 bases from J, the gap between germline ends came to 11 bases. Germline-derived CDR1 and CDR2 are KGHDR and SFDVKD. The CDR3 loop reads CATSDLLTGKQYF. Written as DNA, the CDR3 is TGTGCCACCAGTGATTTGCTGACCGGGAAGCAGTATTTT.

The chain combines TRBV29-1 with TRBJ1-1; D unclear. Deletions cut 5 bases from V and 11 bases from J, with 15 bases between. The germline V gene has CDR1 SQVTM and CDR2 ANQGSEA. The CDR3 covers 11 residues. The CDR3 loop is CSVSREAMAFF. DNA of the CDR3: TGCAGCGTTTCCCGGGAGGCGATGGCTTTCTTT.

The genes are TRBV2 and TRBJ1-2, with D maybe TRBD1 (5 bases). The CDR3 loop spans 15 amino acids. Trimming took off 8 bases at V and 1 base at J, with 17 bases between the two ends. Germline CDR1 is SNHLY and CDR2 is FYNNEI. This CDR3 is CASSLKLGVNYGYTF. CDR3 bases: TGTGCCAGCTCCCTGAAGTTGGGGGTTAACTATGGCTACACCTTC.

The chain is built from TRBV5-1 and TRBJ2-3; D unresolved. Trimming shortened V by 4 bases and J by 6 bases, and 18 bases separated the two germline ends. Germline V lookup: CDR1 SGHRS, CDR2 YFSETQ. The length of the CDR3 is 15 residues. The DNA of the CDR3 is TGCGCCAGCAGCATCAACGGGCGTTCGAGCGATACGCAGTATTTT. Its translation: CASSINGRSSDTQYF.

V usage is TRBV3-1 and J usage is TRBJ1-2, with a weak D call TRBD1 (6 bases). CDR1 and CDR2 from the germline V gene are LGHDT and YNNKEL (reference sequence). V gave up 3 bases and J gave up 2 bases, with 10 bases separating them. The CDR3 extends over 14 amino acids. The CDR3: CASSHRGENYGYTF. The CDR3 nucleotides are TGTGCCAGCAGCCACAGGGGTGAGAACTATGGCTACACCTTC.

The CDR3 sequence: CASSGTGVYGYTF. CDR3 sequence (DNA): TGTGCCAGCAGCGGGACAGGAGTCTATGGCTACACCTTC. This chain uses TRBV2 with TRBJ1-2; 8 bases map to TRBD1. V lost 6 bases to trimming and J lost 4 bases; unmatched junction nucleotides: 4. The germline gives CDR1 SNHLY, CDR2 FYNNEI. The length of the CDR3 is 13 residues.

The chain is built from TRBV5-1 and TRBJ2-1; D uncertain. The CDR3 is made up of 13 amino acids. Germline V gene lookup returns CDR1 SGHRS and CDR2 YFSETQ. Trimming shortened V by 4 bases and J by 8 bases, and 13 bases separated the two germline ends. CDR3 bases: TGCGCCAGCAGCACGCGAGTACACGATGAGCAGTTCTTC. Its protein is CASSTRVHDEQFF.

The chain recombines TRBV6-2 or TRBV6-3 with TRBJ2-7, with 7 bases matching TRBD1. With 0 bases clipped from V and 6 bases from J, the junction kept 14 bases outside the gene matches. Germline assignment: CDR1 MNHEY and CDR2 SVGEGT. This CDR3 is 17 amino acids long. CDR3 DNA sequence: TGTGCCAGCAGTTACTCGATATTGGGACAGCTTTTCATCGAGCAGTACTTC. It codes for CASSYSILGQLFIEQYF.

Here the CDR3 DNA reads TGCAGTGCTCCGACAGATCTAGCCAAAAACATTCAGTACTTC. This translates into CSAPTDLAKNIQYF. The chain is built from TRBV20-1 and TRBJ2-4; TRBD1 might be the D (5 bases). Germline V gene sequence: CDR1 DFQATT, CDR2 SNEGSKA (reference sequence). The CDR3 extends over 14 amino acids. Between the trimmed V and J ends, which lost 5 bases and 0 bases, there was a span of 11 bases.

The CDR3: CASSLDRTSYEQYF. The CDR3, as DNA: TGTGCCAGCAGCCTCGACAGGACCTCCTACGAGCAGTACTTC. The V and J genes are TRBV7-2 and TRBJ2-7; D is perhaps TRBD1 (6 bases). Between the trimmed V and J ends, which lost 5 bases and 0 bases, there was a span of 11 bases. Germline assignment: CDR1 SGHTA and CDR2 FQGNSA. The CDR3 has 14 amino acids.

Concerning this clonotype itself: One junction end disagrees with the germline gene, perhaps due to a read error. This CDR3 reads CASSLGLAGGPGDF. CDR3 DNA sequence: TGTGCCAGCAGCTTGGGACTAGCGGGAGGGCCGGGGGACTTC. V is TRBV11-2 and J is TRBJ2-4, with TRBD2 matching over 16 bases. The germline V gene encodes CDR1 SGHAT and CDR2 FQNNGV. The CDR3 runs 14 residues. Full variable domain (rest looked up from reference TRBV11-2 and TRBJ2-4): EAGVAQSPRYKIIEKRQSVAFWCNPISGHATLYWYQQILGQGPKLLIQFQNNGVVDDSQLPKDRFSAERLKGVDSTLKIQPAKLEDSAVYLCASSLGLAGGPGDFGAGTRLSVL.

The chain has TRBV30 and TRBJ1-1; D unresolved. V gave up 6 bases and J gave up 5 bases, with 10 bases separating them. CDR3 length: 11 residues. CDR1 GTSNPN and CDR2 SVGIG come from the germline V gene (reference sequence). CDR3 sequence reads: CACAGDTEAFF. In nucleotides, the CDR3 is TGTGCCTGTGCGGGTGATACTGAAGCTTTCTTT.

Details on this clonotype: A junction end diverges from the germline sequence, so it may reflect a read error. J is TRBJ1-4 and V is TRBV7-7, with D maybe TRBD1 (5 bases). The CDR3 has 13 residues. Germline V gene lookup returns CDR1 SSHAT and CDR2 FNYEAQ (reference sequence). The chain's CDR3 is CASSPRGNEKLFF. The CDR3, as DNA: TGTGCTAGCAGCCCTCGGGGGAATGAAAAACTGTTTTTT.

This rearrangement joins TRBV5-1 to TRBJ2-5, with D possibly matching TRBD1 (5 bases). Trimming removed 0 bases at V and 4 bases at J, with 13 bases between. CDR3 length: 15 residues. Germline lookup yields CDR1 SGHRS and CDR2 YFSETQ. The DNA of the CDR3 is TGCGCCAGCAGCTTGGCAGACAGATCGGGAGAGACCCAGTACTTC. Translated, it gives CASSLADRSGETQYF.

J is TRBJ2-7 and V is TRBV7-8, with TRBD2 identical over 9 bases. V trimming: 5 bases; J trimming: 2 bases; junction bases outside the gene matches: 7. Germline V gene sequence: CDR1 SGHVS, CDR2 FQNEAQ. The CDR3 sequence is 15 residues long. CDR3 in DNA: TGTGCCAGCAGCGCACGGACTAGCGTGCCCTACGAGCAGTACTTC. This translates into CASSARTSVPYEQYF.

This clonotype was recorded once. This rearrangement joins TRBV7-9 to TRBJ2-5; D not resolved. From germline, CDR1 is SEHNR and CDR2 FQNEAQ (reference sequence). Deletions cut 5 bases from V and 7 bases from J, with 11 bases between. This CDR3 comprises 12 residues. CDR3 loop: CASSIEWGTQYF. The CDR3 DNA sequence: TGTGCCAGCAGCATTGAATGGGGGACCCAGTACTTC.

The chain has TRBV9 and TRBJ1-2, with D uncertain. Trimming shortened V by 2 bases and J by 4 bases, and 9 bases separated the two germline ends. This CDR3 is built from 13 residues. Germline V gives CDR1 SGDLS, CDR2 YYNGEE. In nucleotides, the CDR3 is TGTGCCAGCAGCGTGGACGGTAGCTATGGCTACACCTTC. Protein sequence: CASSVDGSYGYTF.

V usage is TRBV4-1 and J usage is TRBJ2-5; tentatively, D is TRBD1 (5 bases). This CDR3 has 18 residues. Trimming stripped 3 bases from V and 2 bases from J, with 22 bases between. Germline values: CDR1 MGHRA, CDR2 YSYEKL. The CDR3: CASSQGRAETARQETQYF. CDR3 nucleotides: TGCGCCAGCAGCCAGGGTCGAGCCGAGACAGCCCGTCAAGAGACCCAGTACTTC.

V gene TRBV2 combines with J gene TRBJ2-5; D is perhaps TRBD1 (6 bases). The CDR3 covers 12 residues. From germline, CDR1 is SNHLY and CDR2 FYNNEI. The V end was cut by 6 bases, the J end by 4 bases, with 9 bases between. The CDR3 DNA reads TGTGCCAGCAGACAGGGATCAGAGACCCAGTACTTC. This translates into CASRQGSETQYF. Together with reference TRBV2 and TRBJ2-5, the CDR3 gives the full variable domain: EPEVTQTPSHQVTQMGQEVILRCVPISNHLYFYWYRQILGQKVEFLVSFYNNEISEKSEIFDDQFSVERPDGSNFTLKIRSTKLEDSAMYFCASRQGSETQYFGPGTRLLVL.

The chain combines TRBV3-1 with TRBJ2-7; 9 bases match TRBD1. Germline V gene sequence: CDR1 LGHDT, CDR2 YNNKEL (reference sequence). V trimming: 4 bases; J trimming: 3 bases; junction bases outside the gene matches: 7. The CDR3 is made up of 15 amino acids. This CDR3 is CASSLLGQGDYEQYF. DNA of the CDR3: TGTGCCAGCAGCCTGCTGGGACAGGGAGACTACGAGCAGTACTTC.